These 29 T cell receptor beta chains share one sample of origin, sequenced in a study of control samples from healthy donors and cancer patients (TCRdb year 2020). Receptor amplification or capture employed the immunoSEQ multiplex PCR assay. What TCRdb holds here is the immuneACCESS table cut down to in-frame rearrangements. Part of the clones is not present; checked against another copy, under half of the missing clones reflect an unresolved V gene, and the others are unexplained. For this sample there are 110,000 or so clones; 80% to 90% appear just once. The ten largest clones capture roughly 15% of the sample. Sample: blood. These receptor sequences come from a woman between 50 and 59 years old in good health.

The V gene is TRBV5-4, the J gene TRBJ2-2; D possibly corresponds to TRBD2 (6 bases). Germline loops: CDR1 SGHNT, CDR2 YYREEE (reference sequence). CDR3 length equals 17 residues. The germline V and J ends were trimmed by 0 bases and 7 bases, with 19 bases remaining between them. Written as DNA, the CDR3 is TGTGCCAGCAGCTTGGCTTCGGCGGCTAGCGCTAACGGGGAGCTGTTTTTT. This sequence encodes CASSLASAASANGELFF.

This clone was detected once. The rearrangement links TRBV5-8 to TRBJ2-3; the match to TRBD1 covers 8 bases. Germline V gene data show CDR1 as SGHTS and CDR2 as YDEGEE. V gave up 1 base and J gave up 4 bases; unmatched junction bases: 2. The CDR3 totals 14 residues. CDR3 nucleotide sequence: TGTGCCAGCAGCTTGATGACAGGGGCAGATACGCAGTATTTT. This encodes CASSLMTGADTQYF.

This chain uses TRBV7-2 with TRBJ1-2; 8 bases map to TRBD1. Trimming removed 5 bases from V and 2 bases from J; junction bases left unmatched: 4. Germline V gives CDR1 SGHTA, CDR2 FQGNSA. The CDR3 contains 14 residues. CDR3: CASSPWTGNYGYTF. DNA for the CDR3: TGTGCCAGCAGCCCTTGGACAGGGAACTATGGCTACACCTTC. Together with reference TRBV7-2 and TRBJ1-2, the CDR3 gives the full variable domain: GAGVSQSPSNKVTEKGKDVELRCDPISGHTALYWYRQSLGQGLEFLIYFQGNSAPDKSGLPSDRFSAERTGGSVSTLTIQRTQQEDSAVYLCASSPWTGNYGYTFGSGTRLTVV.

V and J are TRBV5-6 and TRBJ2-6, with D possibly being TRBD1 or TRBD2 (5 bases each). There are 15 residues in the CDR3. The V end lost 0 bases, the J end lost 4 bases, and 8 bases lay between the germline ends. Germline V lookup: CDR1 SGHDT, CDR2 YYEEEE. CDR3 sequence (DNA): TGTGCCAGCAGCTTGGGAGGGGTGGGGGCCAACGTCCTGACTTTC. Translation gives CASSLGGVGANVLTF.

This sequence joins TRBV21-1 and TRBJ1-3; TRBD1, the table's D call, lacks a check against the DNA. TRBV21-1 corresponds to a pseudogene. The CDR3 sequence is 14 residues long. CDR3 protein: CASSKQGNGNTIYF. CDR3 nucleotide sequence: TGTGCCAGCAGCAAACAGGGGAATGGAAACACCATATATTTT.

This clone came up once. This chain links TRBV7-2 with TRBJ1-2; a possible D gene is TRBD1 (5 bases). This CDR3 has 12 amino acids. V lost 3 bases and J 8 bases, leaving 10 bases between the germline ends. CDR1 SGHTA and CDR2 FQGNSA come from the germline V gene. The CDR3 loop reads CASSFRVGGYTF. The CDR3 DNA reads TGTGCCAGCAGCTTCAGGGTCGGGGGCTACACCTTC.

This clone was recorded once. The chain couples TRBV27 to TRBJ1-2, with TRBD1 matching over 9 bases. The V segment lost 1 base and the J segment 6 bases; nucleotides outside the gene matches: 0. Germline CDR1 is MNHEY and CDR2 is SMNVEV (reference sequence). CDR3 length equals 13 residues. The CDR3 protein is CASSLWTGDGYTF. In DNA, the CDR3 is TGTGCCAGCAGTTTATGGACAGGGGATGGCTACACCTTC.

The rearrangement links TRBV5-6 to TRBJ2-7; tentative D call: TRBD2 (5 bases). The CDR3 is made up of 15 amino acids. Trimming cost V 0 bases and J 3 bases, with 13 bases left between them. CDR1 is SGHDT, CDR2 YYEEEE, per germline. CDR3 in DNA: TGTGCCAGCAGCTTGGGGACTCTCCATCGCTACGAGCAGTACTTC. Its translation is CASSLGTLHRYEQYF.

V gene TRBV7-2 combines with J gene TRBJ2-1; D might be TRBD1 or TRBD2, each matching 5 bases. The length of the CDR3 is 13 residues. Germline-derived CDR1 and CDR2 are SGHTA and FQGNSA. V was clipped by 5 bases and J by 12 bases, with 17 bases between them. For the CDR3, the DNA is TGTGCCAGCAGCCGGTCTAGCAGGGCCCCGCAGTTCTTC. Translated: CASSRSSRAPQFF. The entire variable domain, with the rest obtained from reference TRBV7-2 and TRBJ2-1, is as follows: GAGVSQSPSNKVTEKGKDVELRCDPISGHTALYWYRQSLGQGLEFLIYFQGNSAPDKSGLPSDRFSAERTGGSVSTLTIQRTQQEDSAVYLCASSRSSRAPQFFGPGTRLTVL.

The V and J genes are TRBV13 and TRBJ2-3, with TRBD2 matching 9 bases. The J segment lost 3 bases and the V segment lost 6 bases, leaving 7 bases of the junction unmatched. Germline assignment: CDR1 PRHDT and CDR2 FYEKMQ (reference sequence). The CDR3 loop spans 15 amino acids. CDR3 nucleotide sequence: TGTGCCAGCAGGCCCGGCGGGGGGGGAACAGATACGCAGTATTTT. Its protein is CASRPGGGGTDTQYF. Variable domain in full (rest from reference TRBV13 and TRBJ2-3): AAGVIQSPRHLIKEKRETATLKCYPIPRHDTVYWYQQGPGQDPQFLISFYEKMQSDKGSIPDRFSAQQFSDYHSELNMSSLELGDSALYFCASRPGGGGTDTQYFGPGTRLTVL.

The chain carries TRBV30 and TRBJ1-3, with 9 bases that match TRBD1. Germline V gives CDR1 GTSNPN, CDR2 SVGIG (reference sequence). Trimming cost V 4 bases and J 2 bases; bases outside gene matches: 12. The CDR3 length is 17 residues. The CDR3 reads CAWTRDRVPGTGNTIYF. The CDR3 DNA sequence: TGTGCCTGGACCCGGGACAGGGTACCAGGAACTGGAAACACCATATATTTT.

In nucleotides, the CDR3 is TGCGCCAGCAGCCAATCGGCGGGGGGAAACACTGAAGCTTTCTTT. This encodes CASSQSAGGNTEAFF. V usage is TRBV4-3 and J usage is TRBJ1-1; D perhaps matches TRBD1 (5 bases). The CDR3 contains 15 residues. Germline loops: CDR1 LGHNA, CDR2 YSLEER. V shed 2 bases and J shed 2 bases, with 12 bases lying between them.

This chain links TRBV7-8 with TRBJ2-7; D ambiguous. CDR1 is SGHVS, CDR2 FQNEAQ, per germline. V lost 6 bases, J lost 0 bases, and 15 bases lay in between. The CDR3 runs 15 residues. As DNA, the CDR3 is TGTGCCAGCAGTCTCCCAGCATCAATCTCCTACGAGCAGTACTTC. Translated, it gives CASSLPASISYEQYF.

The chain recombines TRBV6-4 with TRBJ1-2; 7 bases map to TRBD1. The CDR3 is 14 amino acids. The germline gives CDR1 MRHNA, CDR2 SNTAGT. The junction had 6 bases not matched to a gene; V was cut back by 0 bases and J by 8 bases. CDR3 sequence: CASSDSRGLDGYTF. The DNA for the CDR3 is TGTGCCAGCAGTGACTCTAGGGGGCTGGACGGCTACACCTTC.

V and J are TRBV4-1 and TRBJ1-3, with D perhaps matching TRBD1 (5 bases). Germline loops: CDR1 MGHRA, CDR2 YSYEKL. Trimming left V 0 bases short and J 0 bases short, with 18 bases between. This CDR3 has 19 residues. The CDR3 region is CASSQDSVTASLSGNTIYF. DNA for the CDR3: TGCGCCAGCAGCCAAGATTCCGTGACAGCCTCCCTCTCTGGAAACACCATATATTTT.

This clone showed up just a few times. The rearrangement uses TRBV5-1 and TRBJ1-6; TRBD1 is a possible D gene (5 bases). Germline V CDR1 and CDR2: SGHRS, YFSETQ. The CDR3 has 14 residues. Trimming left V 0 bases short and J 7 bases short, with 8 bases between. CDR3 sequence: CASSLAQGNSPLHF. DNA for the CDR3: TGCGCCAGCAGCTTGGCCCAGGGAAATTCACCCCTCCACTTT.

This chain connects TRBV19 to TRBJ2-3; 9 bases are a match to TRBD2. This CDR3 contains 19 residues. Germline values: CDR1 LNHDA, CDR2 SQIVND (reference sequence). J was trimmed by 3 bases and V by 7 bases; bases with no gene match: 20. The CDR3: CASTARLGVAGGKTDTQYF. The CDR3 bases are TGTGCCAGTACCGCACGGCTGGGAGTTGCGGGGGGGAAGACAGATACGCAGTATTTT.

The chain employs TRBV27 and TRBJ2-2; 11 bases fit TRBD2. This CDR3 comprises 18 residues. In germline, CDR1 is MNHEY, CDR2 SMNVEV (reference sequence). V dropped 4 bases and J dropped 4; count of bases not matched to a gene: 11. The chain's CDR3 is CASSSPRTSGRGTGELFF. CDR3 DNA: TGTGCCAGCAGTTCCCCCCGAACTAGCGGGAGAGGCACCGGGGAGCTGTTTTTT.

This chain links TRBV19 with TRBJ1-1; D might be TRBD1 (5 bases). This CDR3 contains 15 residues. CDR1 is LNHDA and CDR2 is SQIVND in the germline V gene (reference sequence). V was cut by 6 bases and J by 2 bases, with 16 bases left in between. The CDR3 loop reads CASSPDILANTEAFF. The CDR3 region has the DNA TGTGCCAGTAGCCCGGACATCTTGGCCAACACTGAAGCTTTCTTT.

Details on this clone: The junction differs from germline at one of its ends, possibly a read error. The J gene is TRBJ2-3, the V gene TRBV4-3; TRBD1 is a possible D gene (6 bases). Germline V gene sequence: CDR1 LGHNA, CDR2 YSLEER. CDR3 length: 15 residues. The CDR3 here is CANSQGARGADTQYF. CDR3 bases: TGCGCCAACAGCCAAGGGGCCAGGGGCGCAGATACGCAGTATTTT.

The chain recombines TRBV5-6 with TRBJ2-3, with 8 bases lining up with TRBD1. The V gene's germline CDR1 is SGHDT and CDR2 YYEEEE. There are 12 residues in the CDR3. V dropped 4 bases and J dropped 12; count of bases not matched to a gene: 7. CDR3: CASSAPTGAQYF. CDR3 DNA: TGTGCCAGCAGCGCTCCGACAGGGGCCCAGTATTTT.

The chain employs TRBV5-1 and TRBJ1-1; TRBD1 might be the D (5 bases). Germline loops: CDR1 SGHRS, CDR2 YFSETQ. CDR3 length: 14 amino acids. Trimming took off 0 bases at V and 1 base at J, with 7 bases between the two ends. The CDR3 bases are TGCGCCAGCAGCTTGGGGGGCGGGAACACTGAAGCTTTCTTT. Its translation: CASSLGGGNTEAFF. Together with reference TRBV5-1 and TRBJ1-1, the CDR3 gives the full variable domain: KAGVTQTPRYLIKTRGQQVTLSCSPISGHRSVSWYQQTPGQGLQFLFEYFSETQRNKGNFPGRFSGRQFSNSRSEMNVSTLELGDSALYLCASSLGGGNTEAFFGQGTRLTVV.

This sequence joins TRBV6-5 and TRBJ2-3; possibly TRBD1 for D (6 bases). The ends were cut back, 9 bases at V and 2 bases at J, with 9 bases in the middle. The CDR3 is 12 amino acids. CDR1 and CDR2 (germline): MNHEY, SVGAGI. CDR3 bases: TGTGCCAGGGGGGCCTTCACAGATACGCAGTATTTT. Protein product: CARGAFTDTQYF.

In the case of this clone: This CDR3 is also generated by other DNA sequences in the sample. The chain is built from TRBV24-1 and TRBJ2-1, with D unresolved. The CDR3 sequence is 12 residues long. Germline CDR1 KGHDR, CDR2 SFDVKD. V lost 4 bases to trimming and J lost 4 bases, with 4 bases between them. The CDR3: CATSDLYNEQFF. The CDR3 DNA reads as TGTGCCACCAGTGACTTATACAATGAGCAGTTCTTC.

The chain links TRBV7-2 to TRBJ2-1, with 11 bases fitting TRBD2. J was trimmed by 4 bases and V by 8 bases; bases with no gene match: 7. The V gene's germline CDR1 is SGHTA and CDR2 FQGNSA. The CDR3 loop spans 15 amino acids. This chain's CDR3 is CASGKLAGAYNEQFF. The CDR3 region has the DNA TGTGCCAGCGGTAAACTAGCGGGGGCGTACAATGAGCAGTTCTTC.

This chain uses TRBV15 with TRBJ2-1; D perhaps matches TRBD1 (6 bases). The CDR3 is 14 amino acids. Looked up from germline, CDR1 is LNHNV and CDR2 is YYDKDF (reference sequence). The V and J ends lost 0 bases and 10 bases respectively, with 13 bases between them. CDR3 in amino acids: CATSRDSETGEQFF. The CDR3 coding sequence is TGTGCCACCAGCAGAGATTCAGAGACAGGCGAGCAGTTCTTC.

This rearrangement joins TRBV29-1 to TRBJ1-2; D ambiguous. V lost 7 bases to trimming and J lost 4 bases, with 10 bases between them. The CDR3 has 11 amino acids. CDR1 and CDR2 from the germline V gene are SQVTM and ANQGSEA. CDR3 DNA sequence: TGCAGCGCTAAAGAGTTCTATGGCTACACCTTC. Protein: CSAKEFYGYTF. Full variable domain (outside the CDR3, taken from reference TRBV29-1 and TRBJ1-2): SAVISQKPSRDICQRGTSLTIQCQVDSQVTMMFWYRQQPGQSLTLIATANQGSEATYESGFVIDKFPISRPNLTFSTLTVSNMSPEDSSIYLCSAKEFYGYTFGSGTRLTVV.

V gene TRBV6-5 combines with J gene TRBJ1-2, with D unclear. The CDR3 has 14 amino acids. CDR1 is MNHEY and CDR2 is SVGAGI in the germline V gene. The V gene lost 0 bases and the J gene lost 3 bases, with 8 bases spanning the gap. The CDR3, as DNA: TGTGCCAGCAGTTACTCGAGTAGGGACTATGGCTACACCTTC. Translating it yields CASSYSSRDYGYTF.

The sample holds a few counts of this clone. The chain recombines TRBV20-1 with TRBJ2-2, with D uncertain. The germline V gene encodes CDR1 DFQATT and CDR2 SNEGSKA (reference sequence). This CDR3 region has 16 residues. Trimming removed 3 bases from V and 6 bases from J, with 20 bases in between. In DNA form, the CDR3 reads TGCAGTGCTAGTGCACGGTCGGGTGCATTTCCCGGGGAGCTGTTTTTT. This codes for CSASARSGAFPGELFF.